This section outlines one T cell receptor (beta chain) sequence together with its context. Its antigen remains unknown. The junction departs from germline at one end; a sequencing error may be responsible. The data belong to a study of prognosis after radiotherapy for stage I lung cancer. Study results and caveats: Differing TRBV and TRBJ gene usage was reportedly seen between patients with and without metastases. Shannon entropy (measured after stereotactic body radiation therapy) was lower in patients who went on to develop distant metastases.

Two-round multiplex PCR amplified TCR beta CDR3 from genomic DNA. The first PCR round targeted every TRBV and TRBJ gene with specific primers. TCRdb re-analysed the multiplex PCR reads in MiXCR, keeping a single row per CDR3 protein. The table shows tens of thousands of distinct CDR3 sequences, with approximately 39% occurring only once. CDR1 and CDR2 from the germline V gene are PRHDT and FYEKMQ (reference sequence). The CDR3 covers 15 residues. The sequence was collected from a donor aged 50 or older with non-small cell lung cancer. Sequencing used PBMCs, obtained before or after stereotactic body radiation therapy (not recorded which). The genes are TRBV13 and TRBJ2-7, with D maybe TRBD1 (6 bases). CDR3 residues: CSSSLGDRLIHDQYF. The DNA for the CDR3 is TGTTCCAGCAGCTTAGGAGACAGGCTCATACACGATCAGTACTTC.